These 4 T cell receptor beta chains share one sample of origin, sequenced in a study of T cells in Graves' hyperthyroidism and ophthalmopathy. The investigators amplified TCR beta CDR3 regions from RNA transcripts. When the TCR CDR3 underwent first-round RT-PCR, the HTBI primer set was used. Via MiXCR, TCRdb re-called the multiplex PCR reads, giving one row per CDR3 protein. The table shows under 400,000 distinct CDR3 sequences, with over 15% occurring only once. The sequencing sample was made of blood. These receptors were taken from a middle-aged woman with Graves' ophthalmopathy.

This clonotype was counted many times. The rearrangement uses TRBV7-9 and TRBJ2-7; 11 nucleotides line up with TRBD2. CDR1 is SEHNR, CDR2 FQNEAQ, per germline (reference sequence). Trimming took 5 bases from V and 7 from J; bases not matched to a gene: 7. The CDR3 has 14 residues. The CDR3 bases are TGTGCCAGCAGCATGACTAGCGGGATAGGTGAGCAGTACTTC. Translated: CASSMTSGIGEQYF.

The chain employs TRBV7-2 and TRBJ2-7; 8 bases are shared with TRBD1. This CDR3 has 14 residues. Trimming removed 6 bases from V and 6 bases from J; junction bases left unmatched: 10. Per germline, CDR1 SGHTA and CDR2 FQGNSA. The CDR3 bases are TGTGCCAGCAGTGTATTGGGGGACAGGAGCGAGCAGTACTTC. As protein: CASSVLGDRSEQYF.

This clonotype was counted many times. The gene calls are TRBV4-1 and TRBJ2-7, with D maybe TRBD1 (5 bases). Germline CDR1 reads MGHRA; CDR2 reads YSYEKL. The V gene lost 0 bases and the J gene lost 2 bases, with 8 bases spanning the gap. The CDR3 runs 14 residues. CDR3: CASSQDARAYEQYF. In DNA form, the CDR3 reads TGCGCCAGCAGCCAAGATGCCAGGGCCTACGAGCAGTACTTC.

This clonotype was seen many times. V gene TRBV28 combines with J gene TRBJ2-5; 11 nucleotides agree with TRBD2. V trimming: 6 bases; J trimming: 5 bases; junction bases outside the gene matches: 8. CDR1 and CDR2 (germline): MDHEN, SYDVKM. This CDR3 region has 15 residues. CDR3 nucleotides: TGTGCCAGCAGGTTAGCGGGAGGGCCTTTGGAGACCCAGTACTTC. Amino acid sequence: CASRLAGGPLETQYF.